The 29 T cell receptor beta chains below come from one sample, sequenced in a study of shared clonotypes between healthy human individuals. The table came from immunoSEQ multiplex PCR; TCRdb's copy has only in-frame clones and leaves some out. The repertoire includes fewer than 150,000 clones, 55% to 80% of them detected once, and 20% to 25% sits in the top ten. The sample taken for sequencing was memory CD8+ T cells sorted from blood. Indicated subset: CD45RO+ cells pooled with CCR7-negative TemRA cells. Every receptor here comes from a woman in her twenties or thirties in good health.

The table lists this clone with a count of one. V gene TRBV19 combines with J gene TRBJ2-5; 7 bases match TRBD1. The J call may be mistaken, given a closer DNA end match to TRBJ2-7. Germline values: CDR1 LNHDA, CDR2 SQIVND (reference sequence). The CDR3 has 15 residues. DNA of the CDR3: TGTGCCAGTAGGACAGGGCCGTCTTCTCGCTACGAGCAGTACTTC. Translating it yields CASRTGPSSRYEQYF.

The genes are TRBV28 and TRBJ1-2; D is uncertain. With 3 bases removed from V and 6 bases from J, the gap between germline ends came to 5 bases. The CDR3 has 11 residues. Germline assignment: CDR1 MDHEN and CDR2 SYDVKM. The CDR3 protein is CASSFGDGYTF. The CDR3 DNA sequence: TGTGCCAGCAGTTTCGGGGATGGCTACACCTTC.

The genes are TRBV28 and TRBJ2-6, with D possibly being TRBD1 (6 bases). V shed 6 bases and J shed 5 bases, with 17 bases lying between them. Germline V gene lookup returns CDR1 MDHEN and CDR2 SYDVKM. The CDR3 has 16 amino acids. This CDR3 is CASSFGPDSWANVLTF. CDR3 coding DNA: TGTGCCAGCAGCTTTGGACCGGACAGCTGGGCCAACGTCCTGACTTTC.

The chain links TRBV28 to TRBJ2-1, with a possible D match to TRBD2 (5 bases). The CDR3 spans 16 residues. Germline CDR1 MDHEN, CDR2 SYDVKM. V was cut by 2 bases and J by 6 bases, with 17 bases left in between. This chain's CDR3 is CASSLSGRRSGNEQFF. In nucleotides, the CDR3 is TGTGCCAGCAGTTTAAGCGGACGTCGCTCCGGCAATGAGCAGTTCTTC.

This chain links TRBV9 with TRBJ1-1; no reliable D call. The CDR3 runs 14 residues. Germline V gene lookup returns CDR1 SGDLS and CDR2 YYNGEE. V lost 0 bases and J lost 1, with 7 bases in between. CDR3 sequence (DNA): TGTGCCAGCAGCGTAGGAAGCGGGAACACTGAAGCTTTCTTT. It is translated as CASSVGSGNTEAFF. The whole variable domain, remainder taken from reference TRBV9 and TRBJ1-1, is DSGVTQTPKHLITATGQRVTLRCSPRSGDLSVYWYQQSLDQGLQFLIQYYNGEERAKGNILERFSAQQFPDLHSELNLSSLELGDSALYFCASSVGSGNTEAFFGQGTRLTVV.

This clone was detected many times. The chain has TRBV28 and TRBJ1-2, with a possible D match to TRBD1 (5 bases). Trimming shortened V by 2 bases and J by 14 bases, and 15 bases separated the two germline ends. CDR3 length equals 12 residues. CDR1 and CDR2 (germline): MDHEN, SYDVKM. CDR3 region: CASSLSQAGKTF. For the CDR3, the DNA is TGTGCCAGCAGTTTAAGCCAGGCAGGGAAGACCTTC.

The chain is built from TRBV28 and TRBJ1-5, with D uncertain. The germline V gene encodes CDR1 MDHEN and CDR2 SYDVKM. Trimming cost V 5 bases and J 8 bases, with 16 bases left between them. The length of the CDR3 is 14 residues. This chain's CDR3 is CASSLTVQVEPQHF. The CDR3, as DNA: TGTGCCAGCAGTCTTACGGTCCAAGTAGAGCCCCAGCATTTT.

This clone was counted a few times. V and J are TRBV6-1 and TRBJ2-5, with TRBD1 identical over 8 bases. The J call could be wrong; TRBJ2-7 is a better fit for the DNA end. This CDR3 region has 14 residues. Germline lookup yields CDR1 MNHNS and CDR2 SASEGT. CDR3: CASKETGEVYEQYF. For the CDR3, the DNA is TGTGCCAGCAAAGAGACAGGGGAGGTCTACGAGCAGTACTTC.

The rearrangement uses TRBV28 and TRBJ1-1; the D is unclear. V lost 7 bases, J lost 3 bases, and 18 bases lay in between. CDR3 size: 15 residues. In germline, CDR1 is MDHEN, CDR2 SYDVKM. The CDR3 sequence: CASTHLPVVDTEAFF. The CDR3 DNA reads TGTGCCAGCACTCACCTCCCCGTTGTGGACACTGAAGCTTTCTTT.

This clone was seen a handful of times. The chain carries TRBV6-1 and TRBJ2-5; the match to TRBD2 covers 9 bases. The CDR3 runs to 14 residues. Germline CDR1 MNHNS, CDR2 SASEGT. Trimming took 7 bases from V and 7 from J; bases not matched to a gene: 10. The CDR3 region is CASTARAGGVTQYF. CDR3 nucleotide sequence: TGTGCCAGCACCGCACGAGCGGGAGGCGTGACCCAGTACTTC.

This sequence joins TRBV5-4 and TRBJ2-3, with 9 positions matching TRBD2. CDR3 length: 19 amino acids. Germline CDR1 SGHNT, CDR2 YYREEE (reference sequence). The V segment lost 4 bases and the J segment 0 bases; nucleotides outside the gene matches: 15. The chain's CDR3 is CASSGAVAGALCSTDTQYF. In DNA form, the CDR3 reads TGTGCCAGCAGCGGCGCGGTAGCGGGAGCTTTATGTAGCACAGATACGCAGTATTTT.

The chain joins TRBV29-1 to TRBJ2-3, with D perhaps TRBD1 (5 bases). Germline V gene sequence: CDR1 SQVTM, CDR2 ANQGSEA. V was clipped by 7 bases and J by 6 bases, with 26 bases between them. This CDR3 region has 16 residues. The CDR3 coding sequence is TGCAGCGCTAGAAGGTGGCGAAACAGGAGCTGGGATACGCAGTATTTT. Translating gives CSARRWRNRSWDTQYF.

This sequence joins TRBV5-4 and TRBJ2-7; D may be TRBD2 (5 bases). V shed 4 bases and J shed 7 bases, with 18 bases lying between them. The CDR3 runs to 14 residues. Germline CDR1 is SGHNT and CDR2 is YYREEE (reference sequence). The CDR3 is CASSPNWGPGEQYF. The CDR3 nucleotides read TGTGCCAGCAGCCCTAACTGGGGTCCGGGGGAGCAGTACTTC. The variable domain in full, with the rest retrieved from reference TRBV5-4 and TRBJ2-7, is ETGVTQSPTHLIKTRGQQVTLRCSSQSGHNTVSWYQQALGQGPQFIFQYYREEENGRGNFPPRFSGLQFPNYSSELNVNALELDDSALYLCASSPNWGPGEQYFGPGTRLTVT.

This clone was observed many times. CDR3 sequence (DNA): TGTGCCAGCAGCCAACACACAGGAATCAGCGGTGAGCAGTTCTTC. This gives the protein CASSQHTGISGEQFF. V is TRBV4-2 and J is TRBJ2-1; D may correspond to TRBD1 or TRBD2 (5 bases each). Germline V gene sequence: CDR1 LGHNA, CDR2 YNFKEQ. V lost 2 bases and J 9 bases, leaving 17 bases between the germline ends. The CDR3 totals 15 residues.

V gene TRBV15 combines with J gene TRBJ2-6; D unclear. The V end was cut by 4 bases, the J end by 0 bases, with 10 bases between. CDR1 LNHNV and CDR2 YYDKDF come from the germline V gene (reference sequence). CDR3 length: 16 residues. This CDR3 reads CATSKDRNSGANVLTF. CDR3 nucleotide sequence: TGTGCCACCAGCAAAGACCGTAACTCTGGGGCCAACGTCCTGACTTTC.

The V gene is TRBV6-1, the J gene TRBJ1-5; 10 positions agree with TRBD1. The CDR3 loop spans 14 amino acids. The ends lost 7 bases at V and 6 bases at J; junction bases unmatched: 6. CDR1 is MNHNS, CDR2 SASEGT, per germline. The CDR3 coding sequence is TGTGCCAGCAAAGACAGGGGGCATAGTCAGCCCCAGCATTTT. Its translation is CASKDRGHSQPQHF.

J is TRBJ2-7 and V is TRBV7-9; the D gene is possibly TRBD1 (6 bases). V was pared by 5 bases and J by 7 bases, with 12 bases between. Germline loops: CDR1 SEHNR, CDR2 FQNEAQ (reference sequence). The CDR3 loop spans 12 amino acids. For the CDR3, the DNA is TGTGCCAGCAGCCACAGGGTTGCGGAGCAGTACTTC. Amino acid sequence: CASSHRVAEQYF. The variable domain in full, with the rest retrieved from reference TRBV7-9 and TRBJ2-7, is DTGVSQNPRHKITKRGQNVTFRCDPISEHNRLYWYRQTLGQGPEFLTYFQNEAQLEKSRLLSDRFSAERPKGSFSTLEIQRTEQGDSAMYLCASSHRVAEQYFGPGTRLTVT.

The V call is TRBV28, the J call TRBJ1-5; 9 nucleotides agree with TRBD1. The CDR3 is made up of 16 amino acids. Trimming removed 3 bases from V and 4 bases from J; junction bases left unmatched: 7. Germline V gene sequence: CDR1 MDHEN, CDR2 SYDVKM. The CDR3 DNA sequence: TGTGCCAGCAGTTTTGCTCTTGACAGGGGGAATCAGCCCCAGCATTTT. Translated, it gives CASSFALDRGNQPQHF.

This chain links TRBV19 with TRBJ2-2; 9 bases match TRBD1. Looked up from germline, CDR1 is LNHDA and CDR2 is SQIVND (reference sequence). J gave up 5 bases and V 5 bases, and 6 bases lay outside the gene matches. The CDR3 covers 15 residues. CDR3 in amino acids: CASSFRDRETGELFF. As DNA, the CDR3 is TGTGCCAGTAGTTTCCGGGACAGGGAGACCGGGGAGCTGTTTTTT.

Points on this clone: At one boundary the junction diverges from the germline segment, which might be a read error. The chain joins TRBV7-9 to TRBJ2-1; 7 bases align to TRBD2. This CDR3 has 12 amino acids. Germline V lookup: CDR1 SEHNR, CDR2 FQNEAQ (reference sequence). The CDR3 DNA is TGTGCCAGCAGCCTAGCGGAGAATGAGCAGTTCTTC. The encoded protein is CASSLAENEQFF.

The chain employs TRBV5-1 and TRBJ2-1; 7 nucleotides agree with TRBD2. The germline gives CDR1 SGHRS, CDR2 YFSETQ. Losses at the gene ends were 0 bases for V and 0 bases for J; bases not matched to a gene: 9. CDR3 size: 18 residues. CDR3 in amino acids: CASSLVFGGRSSYNEQFF. The CDR3 nucleotides read TGCGCCAGCAGCTTGGTTTTTGGCGGGAGAAGCTCCTACAATGAGCAGTTCTTC.

The chain carries TRBV27 and TRBJ2-3, with a tentative D call TRBD2 (5 bases). With 5 bases removed from V and 14 bases from J, the gap between germline ends came to 11 bases. From germline, CDR1 is MNHEY and CDR2 SMNVEV (reference sequence). This CDR3 is 10 amino acids long. CDR3: CASSLPAGYF. DNA of the CDR3: TGTGCCAGCAGTCTGCCCGCGGGGTATTTT.

The chain uses TRBV9 and TRBJ1-4; D is undetermined. Germline V CDR1 and CDR2: SGDLS, YYNGEE. There are 12 residues in the CDR3. V was pared by 4 bases and J by 8 bases, with 9 bases between. As DNA, the CDR3 is TGTGCCAGCAGCAAAACAAGCGAAAAACTGTTTTTT. Amino acid sequence: CASSKTSEKLFF.

The genes are TRBV5-1 and TRBJ1-2, with D perhaps matching TRBD1 (5 bases). Germline CDR1 SGHRS, CDR2 YFSETQ. This CDR3 is 15 amino acids long. V was shortened by 3 bases and J by 1 base, with 13 bases between the two germline ends. The CDR3 nucleotides read TGCGCCAGCAGCTCGCTCGGGGCCTTTAACTATGGCTACACCTTC. Protein: CASSSLGAFNYGYTF.

The chain employs TRBV5-6 and TRBJ1-5; 7 bases fit TRBD1. The CDR3 is 15 amino acids. Trimming cost V 6 bases and J 2 bases; bases outside gene matches: 8. Germline V gene sequence: CDR1 SGHDT, CDR2 YYEEEE. CDR3 in amino acids: CASTRQGWGNQPQHF. The DNA of the CDR3 is TGTGCCAGCACCCGACAGGGCTGGGGCAATCAGCCCCAGCATTTT.

The chain links TRBV5-6 to TRBJ2-5; no firm D call. This CDR3 comprises 17 residues. CDR1 SGHDT and CDR2 YYEEEE come from the germline V gene. V lost 3 bases and J lost 2, with 20 bases in between. CDR3 protein: CASSSPQFLPPQETQYF. For the CDR3, the DNA is TGTGCCAGCAGCTCCCCTCAGTTCCTCCCCCCACAAGAGACCCAGTACTTC.

The V and J genes are TRBV27 and TRBJ2-7; D possibly matches TRBD1 or TRBD2 (6 bases each). Trimming left V 10 bases short and J 3 bases short, with 13 bases between. The germline V gene has CDR1 MNHEY and CDR2 SMNVEV (reference sequence). The CDR3 consists of 12 residues. As DNA, the CDR3 is TGTGCCACCCGGGGGCTGGGCTACGAGCAGTACTTC. Its translation: CATRGLGYEQYF.

This clone was seen a few times. V and J are TRBV7-3 and TRBJ2-5, with D possibly matching TRBD2 (6 bases). Germline loops: CDR1 SGHTA, CDR2 FQGTGA. CDR3 size: 12 residues. Trimming removed 5 bases at V and 9 bases at J, with 13 bases between. The CDR3 DNA sequence: TGTGCCAGCAGCACCCCGGGGGAGGCCCAGTACTTC. Translated, it gives CASSTPGEAQYF. Together with reference TRBV7-3 and TRBJ2-5, the CDR3 gives the full variable domain: GAGVSQTPSNKVTEKGKYVELRCDPISGHTALYWYRQSLGQGPEFLIYFQGTGAADDSGLPNDRFFAVRPEGSVSTLKIQRTERGDSAVYLCASSTPGEAQYFGPGTRLLVL.

J is TRBJ1-2 and V is TRBV6-1; D is undetermined. The germline CDR1 and CDR2 sequences are MNHNS and SASEGT. The ends were cut back, 10 bases at V and 0 bases at J, with 15 bases in the middle. There are 14 residues in the CDR3. CDR3 sequence (DNA): TGTGCCATCATGATGGACGGATCTAACTATGGCTACACCTTC. Its translation: CAIMMDGSNYGYTF.